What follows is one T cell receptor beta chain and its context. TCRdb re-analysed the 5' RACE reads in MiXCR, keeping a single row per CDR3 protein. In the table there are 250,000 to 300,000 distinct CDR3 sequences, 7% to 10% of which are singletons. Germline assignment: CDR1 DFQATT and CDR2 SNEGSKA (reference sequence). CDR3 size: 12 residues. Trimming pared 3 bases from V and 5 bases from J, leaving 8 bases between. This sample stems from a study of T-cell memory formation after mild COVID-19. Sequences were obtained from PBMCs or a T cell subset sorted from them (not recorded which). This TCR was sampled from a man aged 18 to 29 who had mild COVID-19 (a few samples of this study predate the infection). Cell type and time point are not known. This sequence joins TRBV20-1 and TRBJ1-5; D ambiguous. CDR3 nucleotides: TGCAGTGCTAGTAGCTGGGATCAGCCCCAGCATTTT. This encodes CSASSWDQPQHF.